This T cell receptor (beta chain) was identified in a study of T-cell reconstitution after alpha-beta-depleted transplantation in children. Study-wide points: At around two months after transplant, the alpha-beta T cells were reportedly derived from several hundred expanded clones that came from non-depleted graft cells. Elevated TCRbeta diversity at day 60 was traced, in some patients, to surviving recipient T cells and thymic progenitors. Newly made T cells mostly supplied T-cell counts and diversity one year after transplant.

Of note for this clonotype: Its antigen is currently unknown.

During its preparation, the TCRbeta library received unique molecular identifiers. In TCRdb, the PCR reads were re-called with MiXCR into one record per CDR3 protein. The table lists about 440,000 distinct CDR3 sequences, 43% of them singletons. The CDR3 is 14 amino acids. CDR1 is MNHEY, CDR2 SVGAGI, per germline. Losses at the gene ends were 2 bases for V and 8 bases for J; bases not matched to a gene: 6. The material sequenced was PBMCs, taken before TCRalphabeta/CD19-depleted stem cell transplant. The V and J genes are TRBV6-5 and TRBJ1-2, with 9 bases aligning to TRBD1. The sequence derives from a girl aged 2-9 years with aplastic anemia, due to receive a stem cell transplant. The CDR3 region is CASSYRTGVGGYTF. CDR3 nucleotides: TGTGCCAGCAGTTACCGGACAGGGGTCGGCGGCTACACCTTC.